A selection of T cell receptor beta chains follows, all from one sample in a study of cytomegalovirus exposure and HLA in healthy donors. Some clones are missing from TCRdb's copy, which holds only in-frame ones; the method was immunoSEQ multiplex PCR. Of 200,000 to 250,000 clones in the sample, around 90% were seen once. The sequencing sample was made of PBMCs. These receptors all stem from a woman aged 18-29 years in good health and CMV-seropositive. CDR3s include the opening cysteine and the closing phenylalanine or tryptophan. D genes are given only for firm matches. Size is stated for part of the rows, as once, few or many counts, or as a class when the clone is expanded.

V gene,clone size,D gene,J gene,CDR3 DNA,CDR3 protein
TRBV28,-,-,TRBJ2-5,TGTGCCAGCAGTTCCCACGCGGGAAACCAAGAGACCCAGTACTTC,CASSSHAGNQETQYF
TRBV28,-,-,TRBJ1-3,TGTGCCAGCCTCGAGACAGCCTCTGGAAACACCATATATTTT,CASLETASGNTIYF
TRBV5-4,-,-,TRBJ2-3,TGTGCCAGCAGCCCGGTCGGGACTAGCACAGATACGCAGTATTTT,CASSPVGTSTDTQYF
TRBV9,few,-,TRBJ1-2,TGTGCCAGCAGCGAGAGACAGCGCGCCTATGGCTACACCTTC,CASSERQRAYGYTF
TRBV30,-,-,TRBJ1-1,TGTGCCTGGGGGCTAAACACTGAAGCTTTCTTT,CAWGLNTEAFF
TRBV27,-,TRBD2,TRBJ2-1,TGTGCCAGCAGTTTATTGGCTAGCGGGAGAAGGGGCCACTACAATGAGCAGTTCTTC,CASSLLASGRRGHYNEQFF
TRBV5-4,-,TRBD1,TRBJ2-7,TGTGCCAGCAGCTCCCGGGACAGAGATCCCTACGAGCAGTACTTC,CASSSRDRDPYEQYF
TRBV2,-,TRBD1,TRBJ1-5,TGTGCCAGCAGCGCCGGACAGGGAGGACAGCCCCAGCATTTT,CASSAGQGGQPQHF
TRBV7-9,few,-,TRBJ1-5,TGTGCCAGCAGCTCGGGGGAGACTAGCAATCAGCCCCAGCATTTT,CASSSGETSNQPQHF
TRBV6-1,-,TRBD2,TRBJ2-7,TGTGCCAGCAGTGACTGGGGAGGGCTCGAGCAGTACTTC,CASSDWGGLEQYF
TRBV28,-,-,TRBJ1-1,TGTGCCAGCAGTTTAGACGGGGGGTCGGCAGGAGCTTTCTTT,CASSLDGGSAGAFF
TRBV5-1,-,-,TRBJ2-7,TGCGCCAGCAGCTTTCACAGGAGCTCCTCCTACGAGCAGTACTTC,CASSFHRSSSYEQYF
TRBV9,-,TRBD1,TRBJ2-5,TGTGCCAGCAGCGGTTGGACAGGGGCCCAAGAGACCCAGTACTTC,CASSGWTGAQETQYF
TRBV29-1,-,-,TRBJ1-1,TGCAGCGTTGAAGAGGGCCCAGGGGTAACTCATGAAGCTTTCTTT,CSVEEGPGVTHEAFF
TRBV6-6,-,-,TRBJ2-3,TGTGCCAGCAGTTACCCCGGCCTAGCGAGCACAGATACGCAGTATTTT,CASSYPGLASTDTQYF
TRBV6-1,-,-,TRBJ2-7,TGTGCCAGCAGTGAAACGGCCTCGCCCGCCGGGGGAAACGAGCAGTACTTC,CASSETASPAGGNEQYF
TRBV4-1,few,-,TRBJ1-3,TGCGCCAGCAGCCTTACAGGGGGAAACACCATATATTTT,CASSLTGGNTIYF
TRBV5-4,-,-,TRBJ2-3,TGTGCCAGCAGCTACGGTGGAGATACGCAGTATTTT,CASSYGGDTQYF
TRBV12-2,-,-,TRBJ2-7,TGTGCAAGTCGCTACGGGGGTTTTAATTACGAGCAGTACTTC,CASRYGGFNYEQYF
TRBV27,-,TRBD1,TRBJ1-2,TGTGCCAGCAGTCCCGCGGGACAGGGCTACTATGGCTACACCTTC,CASSPAGQGYYGYTF
TRBV18,-,-,TRBJ2-2,TGTGCCAGCTCACCCAAATTGACAGGGAACACCGGGGAGCTGTTTTTT,CASSPKLTGNTGELFF
TRBV9,-,-,TRBJ1-1,TGTGCCAGCAGCGTAGGCAGGGACATGAACACTGAAGCTTTCTTT,CASSVGRDMNTEAFF
TRBV7-2,few,-,TRBJ2-3,TGTGCCAGCAGCACGACAGCTGATACGCAGTATTTT,CASSTTADTQYF
TRBV6-4,-,-,TRBJ1-2,TGTGCCAGCAGTGACTCTCTAAAACCCGGTGGCTATGGCTACACCTTC,CASSDSLKPGGYGYTF
TRBV27,-,TRBD1,TRBJ2-3,TGTGCCAGCAGTCCGAGGCCGAGGACAGGGGAAACAGATACGCAGTATTTT,CASSPRPRTGETDTQYF
TRBV9,-,TRBD2,TRBJ2-3,TGTGCCAGCAGCACAGCGCCCGGACTAGCGGGAGGACCAGATACGCAGTATTTT,CASSTAPGLAGGPDTQYF
TRBV5-1,-,TRBD1,TRBJ2-5,TGCGCCAGCAGCCCCCGGACAGGAAGACCACAAGAGACCCAGTACTTC,CASSPRTGRPQETQYF
TRBV10-3,-,-,TRBJ2-7,TGTGCCATCAGTGAGGTAGGAGGTCCCTCCGAGCAGTACTTC,CAISEVGGPSEQYF
TRBV29-1,once,TRBD2,TRBJ2-4,TGCAGCGCCGGGACTAACTCTAAAAACATTCAGTACTTC,CSAGTNSKNIQYF
TRBV7-9,-,-,TRBJ2-1,TGTGCCAGCAGCTCCACCCCGACAGGATTTAGGGTCGATGAGCAGTTCTTC,CASSSTPTGFRVDEQFF
TRBV27,-,TRBD1,TRBJ1-2,TGTGCCAGCAGTTTATCGAGGGGACAGGGGGAGAACTATGGCTACACCTTC,CASSLSRGQGENYGYTF